This entry lists 25 T cell receptor beta chains sequenced from one sample in a study of cytomegalovirus exposure and HLA in healthy donors. PCR involved 60 Vbeta and 13 Jbeta primers. TCRdb's table, derived via immunoSEQ multiplex PCR, lists solely in-frame clones and lacks some. The sample lists about 96,000 clones, 65% to 75% occurring once. Sequenced sample: PBMCs. The receptors shown here come from a female donor in good health and CMV-seropositive.

This chain joins TRBV6-1 and TRBJ1-5; 7 bases match TRBD1. V lost 5 bases and J lost 4; bases outside the gene matches: 8. The length of the CDR3 is 15 residues. Germline values: CDR1 MNHNS, CDR2 SASEGT. DNA of the CDR3: TGTGCCAGCAGTCGACAGGGTGGGGCGAATCAGCCCCAGCATTTT. It is translated as CASSRQGGANQPQHF.

This clone has a handful of counts. The chain employs TRBV10-2 and TRBJ2-7; a possible D gene is TRBD1 (6 bases). CDR3 size: 14 residues. V was trimmed by 6 bases and J by 3 bases, leaving 15 bases between them. Germline CDR1 WSHSY, CDR2 SAAADI. CDR3 DNA: TGCGCCAGCAGCGCAGGGGCTCGGGACTACGAGCAGTACTTC. Its protein product is CASSAGARDYEQYF.

The V call is TRBV19, the J call TRBJ1-5; TRBD1 matches 7 bases. Germline values: CDR1 LNHDA, CDR2 SQIVND (reference sequence). This CDR3 is 14 amino acids long. V dropped 6 bases and J dropped 2; count of bases not matched to a gene: 4. CDR3 nucleotides: TGTGCCAGTAGCGTTACAGGGGGCAATCAGCCCCAGCATTTT. It yields the protein CASSVTGGNQPQHF.

The CDR3 coding sequence is TGTGCCAGTAGTATATCCGGGACAGGGTCGGGCTATGGCTACACCTTC. The encoded protein is CASSISGTGSGYGYTF. The rearrangement joins TRBV19 to TRBJ1-2, with TRBD1 matching 9 bases. The CDR3 contains 16 residues. V lost 2 bases to trimming and J lost 4 bases; unmatched junction nucleotides: 8. Germline lookup yields CDR1 LNHDA and CDR2 SQIVND (reference sequence).

This clone has only a few counts. J is TRBJ1-4 and V is TRBV29-1; 9 nucleotides match TRBD1. Germline-derived CDR1 and CDR2 are SQVTM and ANQGSEA. The CDR3 has 12 amino acids. Losses at the gene ends were 6 bases for V and 7 bases for J; bases not matched to a gene: 3. The CDR3 spells CSVSTGGEKLFF. DNA of the CDR3: TGCAGCGTCTCGACAGGGGGTGAAAAACTGTTTTTT.

The chain uses TRBV29-1 and TRBJ2-7; TRBD2 might be the D (5 bases). The germline V gene encodes CDR1 SQVTM and CDR2 ANQGSEA. The CDR3 spans 11 residues. V was clipped by 5 bases and J by 0 bases, with 5 bases between them. In DNA form, the CDR3 reads TGCAGCGTTCGGGACTCCTACGAGCAGTACTTC. Translating it yields CSVRDSYEQYF.

The gene calls are TRBV6-5 and TRBJ2-7; D is uncertain. In germline, CDR1 is MNHEY, CDR2 SVGAGI. The length of the CDR3 is 14 residues. The germline V and J ends were trimmed by 4 bases and 0 bases, with 10 bases remaining between them. The CDR3, as DNA: TGTGCCAGCAGTTCCCCTAAATCCTCCTACGAGCAGTACTTC. Translating gives CASSSPKSSYEQYF.

This clone appeared once. J is TRBJ1-1 and V is TRBV28, with TRBD1 identical over 11 bases. Germline loops: CDR1 MDHEN, CDR2 SYDVKM. This CDR3 spans 15 amino acids. Trimming cost V 4 bases and J 5 bases; bases outside gene matches: 6. CDR3 amino acids: CASSSDRGRRTEAFF. The CDR3 nucleotides are TGTGCCAGCAGTTCGGACAGGGGGCGAAGGACTGAAGCTTTCTTT.

This clone was detected only once. This chain links TRBV30 with TRBJ2-7, with 14 nucleotides matching TRBD2. After removal of 0 bases from V and 9 bases from J, the junction contained 7 bases not matched to a gene. Germline lookup yields CDR1 GTSNPN and CDR2 SVGIG (reference sequence). This CDR3 is built from 15 residues. The CDR3 spells CAWSVGTSGRGGQYF. DNA for the CDR3: TGTGCCTGGAGTGTGGGGACTAGCGGGAGAGGTGGGCAGTACTTC.

The CDR3 region has the DNA TGCGCCAGCAGCCAAGTCGCCGCGGAGGGCTACACCTTC. It translates to CASSQVAAEGYTF. The chain carries TRBV4-3 and TRBJ1-2; D gene ambiguous. V shed 1 base and J shed 8 bases, with 11 bases lying between them. Germline V gene lookup returns CDR1 LGHNA and CDR2 YSLEER. The CDR3 is 13 residues long.

The table lists this clone with a few counts. This chain uses TRBV2 with TRBJ1-5, with unresolved D. The CDR3 length is 13 residues. Germline CDR1 SNHLY, CDR2 FYNNEI. V was clipped by 7 bases and J by 6 bases, with 13 bases between them. In DNA form, the CDR3 reads TGTGCCAGCAAGTTCGGGGTCACTCAGCCCCAGCATTTT. Translated: CASKFGVTQPQHF.

The chain has TRBV7-2 and TRBJ2-1; weak D call: TRBD2 (6 bases). Per the germline V gene, CDR1 is SGHTA and CDR2 is FQGNSA. This CDR3 contains 14 residues. Trimming took 6 bases from V and 5 from J, leaving 14 bases between them. In nucleotides, the CDR3 is TGTGCCAGCAGTCGTAGCGGAGCAAACAATGAGCAGTTCTTC. This encodes CASSRSGANNEQFF.

CDR3 loop: CASSPRQGATQPQHF. CDR3 coding DNA: TGCGCCAGCAGCCCCCGACAGGGGGCGACTCAGCCCCAGCATTTT. V is TRBV4-1 and J is TRBJ1-5; 10 nucleotides match TRBD1. Germline assignment: CDR1 MGHRA and CDR2 YSYEKL. V trimming: 4 bases; J trimming: 6 bases; junction bases outside the gene matches: 6. The CDR3 contains 15 residues.

The chain carries TRBV30 and TRBJ2-2; no clear D. Germline lookup yields CDR1 GTSNPN and CDR2 SVGIG (reference sequence). V was clipped by 5 bases and J by 9 bases, with 13 bases between them. The CDR3 runs 12 residues. In DNA form, the CDR3 reads TGTGCCTGGGCCCCCAGTGGCCGGGAGCTGTTTTTT. Protein: CAWAPSGRELFF.

This clone has only a few counts. This rearrangement joins TRBV7-2 to TRBJ1-1, with a tentative D call TRBD1 (6 bases). V lost 7 bases and J lost 11, with 17 bases in between. Germline V gene data show CDR1 as SGHTA and CDR2 as FQGNSA. The CDR3 has 12 residues. The CDR3 bases are TGTGCCAGCACCGGGACAAGGACCTTGGCTTTCTTT. It translates to CASTGTRTLAFF. Full variable domain (rest looked up from reference TRBV7-2 and TRBJ1-1): GAGVSQSPSNKVTEKGKDVELRCDPISGHTALYWYRQSLGQGLEFLIYFQGNSAPDKSGLPSDRFSAERTGGSVSTLTIQRTQQEDSAVYLCASTGTRTLAFFGQGTRLTVV.

The V and J genes are TRBV29-1 and TRBJ1-1, with D maybe TRBD1 (6 bases). CDR3 size: 13 residues. The germline V gene encodes CDR1 SQVTM and CDR2 ANQGSEA. The ends were cut back, 7 bases at V and 1 base at J, with 13 bases in the middle. The CDR3 loop is CSAAGGANTEAFF. As DNA, the CDR3 is TGCAGCGCTGCTGGGGGGGCGAACACTGAAGCTTTCTTT.

In DNA, the CDR3 is TGTGCCAGCAGTTACGAAGGGGCTTTGGGAGAAAAACTGTTTTTT. It yields the protein CASSYEGALGEKLFF. V gene TRBV6-5 combines with J gene TRBJ1-4, with D tentatively TRBD1 (5 bases). Trimming took off 2 bases at V and 8 bases at J, with 15 bases between the two ends. Germline V CDR1 and CDR2: MNHEY, SVGAGI. CDR3 length equals 15 residues.

Here the CDR3 reads CASSALAGGHEQFF. CDR3 sequence (DNA): TGTGCCAGCAGTGCTCTAGCGGGGGGGCATGAGCAGTTCTTC. V and J are TRBV2 and TRBJ2-1; 12 bases line up with TRBD2. CDR1 and CDR2 (germline): SNHLY, FYNNEI. Losses at the gene ends were 4 bases for V and 8 bases for J; bases not matched to a gene: 3. CDR3 length: 14 residues.

This CDR3 is CAISERRMNTEAFF. CDR3 sequence (DNA): TGTGCCATCAGTGAGCGGAGGATGAACACTGAAGCTTTCTTT. The chain uses TRBV10-3 and TRBJ1-1; D not certain. V lost 2 bases to trimming and J lost 0 bases, with 7 bases between them. Germline-derived CDR1 and CDR2 are ENHRY and SYGVKD. The CDR3 is made up of 14 amino acids.

The rearrangement uses TRBV19 and TRBJ2-1; D is uncertain. V gave up 4 bases and J gave up 8 bases, with 12 bases separating them. This CDR3 region has 13 residues. The germline V gene has CDR1 LNHDA and CDR2 SQIVND (reference sequence). The CDR3 nucleotides read TGTGCCAGTAGTAAACAGTCCTGGGATGAGCAGTTCTTC. It translates to CASSKQSWDEQFF. The complete variable domain, with remaining parts taken from reference TRBV19 and TRBJ2-1, reads DGGITQSPKYLFRKEGQNVTLSCEQNLNHDAMYWYRQDPGQGLRLIYYSQIVNDFQKGDIAEGYSVSREKKESFPLTVTSAQKNPTAFYLCASSKQSWDEQFFGPGTRLTVL.

V and J are TRBV29-1 and TRBJ2-3; TRBD1 is a possible D gene (5 bases). CDR3 length: 14 residues. Germline V lookup: CDR1 SQVTM, CDR2 ANQGSEA. V was pared by 3 bases and J by 1 base, with 11 bases between. CDR3 DNA sequence: TGCAGCGTTGAGAGGTGGGGCGGCACAGATACGCAGTATTTT. It codes for CSVERWGGTDTQYF.

This chain uses TRBV2 with TRBJ1-2; D is unresolved. Germline V gene data show CDR1 as SNHLY and CDR2 as FYNNEI. V was shortened by 3 bases and J by 7 bases, with 6 bases between the two germline ends. CDR3 length: 11 amino acids. In DNA, the CDR3 is TGTGCCAGCAGTGAGCGGGGTGGCTACACCTTC. This codes for CASSERGGYTF.

The chain recombines TRBV6-4 with TRBJ2-1, with TRBD2 matching 10 bases. The CDR3 is 15 amino acids. Germline CDR1 and CDR2: MRHNA and SNTAGT. Trimming cost V 6 bases and J 4 bases; bases outside gene matches: 6. CDR3 in DNA: TGTGCCAGCAGCAATAGCGGGGGGCCGTACAATGAGCAGTTCTTC. It specifies CASSNSGGPYNEQFF.

The chain combines TRBV27 with TRBJ2-1; weak D call: TRBD2 (5 bases). The CDR3 runs to 21 residues. V was clipped by 4 bases and J by 0 bases, with 28 bases between them. The germline gives CDR1 MNHEY, CDR2 SMNVEV (reference sequence). The CDR3: CASSYSPRGEPGSDSYNEQFF. CDR3 DNA sequence: TGTGCCAGCAGTTATTCTCCCCGGGGAGAACCGGGTTCGGACTCCTACAATGAGCAGTTCTTC.

The rearrangement links TRBV4-1 to TRBJ2-3; D unresolved. V lost 0 bases to trimming and J lost 4 bases, with 14 bases between them. The germline V gene encodes CDR1 MGHRA and CDR2 YSYEKL. The CDR3 runs 16 residues. CDR3 in DNA: TGCGCCAGCAGCCAAGATTCCCCGTACGCAGCAGATACGCAGTATTTT. Translation: CASSQDSPYAADTQYF.